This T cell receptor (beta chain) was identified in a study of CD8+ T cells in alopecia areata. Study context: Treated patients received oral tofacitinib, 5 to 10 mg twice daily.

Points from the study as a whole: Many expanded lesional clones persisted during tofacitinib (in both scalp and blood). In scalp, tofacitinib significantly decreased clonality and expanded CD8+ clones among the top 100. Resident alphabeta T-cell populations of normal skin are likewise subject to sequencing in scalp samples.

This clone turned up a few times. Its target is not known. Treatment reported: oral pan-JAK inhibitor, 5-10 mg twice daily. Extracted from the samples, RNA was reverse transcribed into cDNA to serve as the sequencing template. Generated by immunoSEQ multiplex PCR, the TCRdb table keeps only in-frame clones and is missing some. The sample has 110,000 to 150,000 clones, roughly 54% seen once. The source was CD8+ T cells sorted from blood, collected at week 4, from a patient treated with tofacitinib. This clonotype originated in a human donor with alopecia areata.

The CDR3 sequence: CASSPGFSTTNEQFF. CDR3 bases: TGTGCCAGCTCACCAGGGTTTTCCACTACCAATGAGCAGTTCTTC. This chain connects TRBV18 to TRBJ2-1; D is ambiguous. Between the trimmed V and J ends, which lost 2 bases and 6 bases, there was a span of 14 bases. The germline V gene has CDR1 KGHSH and CDR2 LQKENI. The CDR3 is made up of 15 amino acids.